The 21 T cell receptor beta chains below come from one sample, sequenced in a study of cytomegalovirus exposure and HLA in healthy donors. The PCR made use of 60 Vbeta and 13 Jbeta primers. The method was immunoSEQ multiplex PCR; TCRdb's version includes in-frame clones alone and lacks a portion of them. The sample carries roughly 250,000 clones, 84% recorded once. What was sequenced was PBMCs. The receptors here all came from a woman aged 40-49 years in good health and CMV-seropositive.

This chain uses TRBV5-4 with TRBJ2-7; tentatively, D is TRBD2 (5 bases). CDR3 length: 12 residues. Trimming took off 4 bases at V and 6 bases at J, with 11 bases between the two ends. Germline values: CDR1 SGHNT, CDR2 YYREEE (reference sequence). This CDR3 is CASSTTEGEQYF. The DNA for the CDR3 is TGTGCCAGCAGCACTACAGAGGGCGAGCAGTACTTC.

The chain carries TRBV7-8 and TRBJ2-7; D is perhaps TRBD2 (7 bases). The CDR3 covers 14 residues. The V end lost 1 base, the J end lost 4 bases, and 11 bases lay between the germline ends. The germline CDR1 and CDR2 sequences are SGHVS and FQNEAQ. This CDR3 is CASSLDREGYEQYF. In nucleotides, the CDR3 is TGTGCCAGCAGCTTAGACAGGGAGGGGTACGAGCAGTACTTC.

V gene TRBV7-2 combines with J gene TRBJ2-7; TRBD2 agrees at 10 bases. The germline V gene has CDR1 SGHTA and CDR2 FQGNSA. The trim removed 5 bases at V and 1 base at J, leaving 8 bases unmatched. This CDR3 contains 16 residues. This chain's CDR3 is CASSPAGTSASYEQYF. CDR3 DNA sequence: TGTGCCAGCAGCCCAGCCGGGACTAGCGCTTCCTACGAGCAGTACTTC.

The gene calls are TRBV14 and TRBJ2-7, with TRBD2 matching 10 bases. Looked up from germline, CDR1 is SGHDN and CDR2 is FVKESK. The CDR3 covers 17 residues. The V and J ends lost 2 bases and 5 bases, in that order; junction bases with no gene match: 12. The CDR3 reads CASSQLPSGRSLDEQYF. The CDR3 region has the DNA TGTGCCAGCAGCCAACTCCCTAGCGGGAGAAGTCTGGACGAGCAGTACTTC.

This clone was found a few times. The chain has TRBV5-4 and TRBJ1-3, with TRBD1 matching over 8 bases. This CDR3 is 15 amino acids long. Per the germline V gene, CDR1 is SGHNT and CDR2 is YYREEE (reference sequence). The V gene end was trimmed by 4 bases and the J gene end by 5 bases; junction bases not matched to a gene: 8. In DNA, the CDR3 is TGTGCCAGCAGCGCCAGGGGGCAGGGACGAAACACCATATATTTT. This codes for CASSARGQGRNTIYF.

In its sample, this clone was seen a few times. This chain links TRBV7-9 with TRBJ1-2; TRBD1 matches at 7 bases. Germline-derived CDR1 and CDR2 are SEHNR and FQNEAQ (reference sequence). The CDR3 spans 14 residues. The trim removed 1 base at V and 6 bases at J, leaving 5 bases unmatched. Here the CDR3 DNA reads TGTGCCAGCAGCTTAGTTGGGACAGTGCATGGCTACACCTTC. This encodes CASSLVGTVHGYTF.

The chain uses TRBV27 and TRBJ2-1; D is uncertain. V was trimmed by 6 bases and J by 4 bases, leaving 13 bases between them. Germline CDR1 is MNHEY and CDR2 is SMNVEV (reference sequence). The CDR3 is 14 amino acids. The CDR3 nucleotides read TGTGCCAGCAGCCATCTCCCTAGTTACAATGAGCAGTTCTTC. Residues: CASSHLPSYNEQFF.

J is TRBJ2-1 and V is TRBV5-6; perhaps TRBD2 as D (5 bases). V dropped 0 bases and J dropped 5 bases, with 18 bases sitting between them. There are 17 residues in the CDR3. The germline gives CDR1 SGHDT, CDR2 YYEEEE. The CDR3 region has the DNA TGTGCCAGCAGCTTGGGAGTGAACGGGGTTAGAGACAATGAGCAGTTCTTC. Protein: CASSLGVNGVRDNEQFF. Looking up the rest from reference TRBV5-6 and TRBJ2-1 gives the full variable domain: DAGVTQSPTHLIKTRGQQVTLRCSPKSGHDTVSWYQQALGQGPQFIFQYYEEEERQRGNFPDRFSGHQFPNYSSELNVNALLLGDSALYLCASSLGVNGVRDNEQFFGPGTRLTVL.

The V gene is TRBV9, the J gene TRBJ1-1; no clear D gene. CDR1 is SGDLS and CDR2 is YYNGEE in the germline V gene. The germline V and J ends were trimmed by 3 bases and 5 bases, with 11 bases remaining between them. CDR3 length: 13 residues. CDR3 amino acids: CASSGNDGTEAFF. CDR3 coding DNA: TGTGCCAGCAGCGGAAACGACGGGACTGAAGCTTTCTTT.

The J gene is TRBJ2-7, the V gene TRBV5-6; 7 nucleotides agree with TRBD2. V was pared by 7 bases and J by 5 bases, with 12 bases of the junction left unmatched. Per germline, CDR1 SGHDT and CDR2 YYEEEE. This CDR3 spans 14 amino acids. CDR3: CASGTRGVFNEQYF. As DNA, the CDR3 is TGTGCCAGCGGTACTCGGGGGGTTTTTAACGAGCAGTACTTC.

This rearrangement joins TRBV29-1 to TRBJ1-2, with a tentative D call TRBD1 (5 bases). Germline lookup yields CDR1 SQVTM and CDR2 ANQGSEA. The CDR3 length is 14 residues. Trimming pared 2 bases from V and 1 base from J, leaving 11 bases between. CDR3 DNA sequence: TGCAGCGTTGAACCGCCGGGGGGTAACTATGGCTACACCTTC. Translation gives CSVEPPGGNYGYTF.

The chain joins TRBV15 to TRBJ2-1; TRBD2 matches 10 bases. The V and J ends lost 0 bases and 3 bases, in that order; junction bases with no gene match: 2. Germline V gives CDR1 LNHNV, CDR2 YYDKDF (reference sequence). The CDR3 covers 16 residues. CDR3 region: CATSREGLAVYNEQFF. Here the CDR3 DNA reads TGTGCCACCAGCAGAGAAGGACTAGCGGTCTACAATGAGCAGTTCTTC.

The chain employs TRBV18 and TRBJ2-7, with 7 bases that match TRBD2. The ends lost 6 bases at V and 1 base at J; junction bases unmatched: 9. The CDR3 covers 15 residues. CDR1 KGHSH and CDR2 LQKENI come from the germline V gene. The CDR3 region has the DNA TGTGCCAGCTCGCCAAACTCGGGGGGTTCCTACGAGCAGTACTTC. It encodes CASSPNSGGSYEQYF.

The chain links TRBV2 to TRBJ1-4, with 7 bases that match TRBD1. Germline CDR1 and CDR2: SNHLY and FYNNEI. V shed 6 bases and J 3 bases; nucleotides not matched to a gene: 13. CDR3 length equals 17 residues. In nucleotides, the CDR3 is TGTGCCAGCAGCCCGACAGGGATGTGGGAATCTAATGAAAAACTGTTTTTT. Protein sequence: CASSPTGMWESNEKLFF. The full variable domain, with the rest looked up from reference TRBV2 and TRBJ1-4, is EPEVTQTPSHQVTQMGQEVILRCVPISNHLYFYWYRQILGQKVEFLVSFYNNEISEKSEIFDDQFSVERPDGSNFTLKIRSTKLEDSAMYFCASSPTGMWESNEKLFFGSGTQLSVL.

This clone was seen a handful of times. J is TRBJ1-4 and V is TRBV29-1; D is possibly TRBD1 (5 bases). V was pared by 2 bases and J by 4 bases, with 14 bases between. The CDR3 loop spans 15 amino acids. In germline, CDR1 is SQVTM, CDR2 ANQGSEA. CDR3 nucleotide sequence: TGCAGCGTTGAATTGCGAGTAGGGGTTAATGAAAAACTGTTTTTT. It encodes CSVELRVGVNEKLFF.

The chain couples TRBV18 to TRBJ1-1; no firm D call. The CDR3 spans 15 residues. Germline CDR1 KGHSH, CDR2 LQKENI. V dropped 3 bases and J dropped 0 bases, with 11 bases sitting between them. The CDR3 sequence is CASSPRERLNTEAFF. In DNA, the CDR3 is TGTGCCAGCTCACCTCGGGAGCGCTTGAACACTGAAGCTTTCTTT.

This clone ranks as medium-sized (0.01 to 0.1%). J is TRBJ2-1 and V is TRBV27; D gene uncertain. Trimming took 2 bases from V and 5 from J, leaving 10 bases between them. The germline V gene has CDR1 MNHEY and CDR2 SMNVEV (reference sequence). This CDR3 has 14 residues. For the CDR3, the DNA is TGTGCCAGCAGTTTAAGTCTATTCGACAATGAGCAGTTCTTC. It encodes CASSLSLFDNEQFF.

This chain uses TRBV2 with TRBJ1-2, with D possibly matching TRBD1 (5 bases). CDR1 SNHLY and CDR2 FYNNEI come from the germline V gene. Trimming shortened V by 1 base and J by 5 bases, and 11 bases separated the two germline ends. This CDR3 spans 14 amino acids. The CDR3 protein is CASSEERTHYGYTF. The DNA of the CDR3 is TGTGCCAGCAGTGAAGAAAGGACACATTATGGCTACACCTTC.

The J gene is TRBJ1-2, the V gene TRBV4-3; D is possibly TRBD1 (5 bases). Germline lookup yields CDR1 LGHNA and CDR2 YSLEER. Trimming took 1 base from V and 5 from J, leaving 23 bases between them. CDR3 length equals 18 residues. The CDR3 here is CASSQGEGRTRYFYGYTF. The CDR3 DNA reads as TGCGCCAGCAGCCAAGGTGAAGGAAGGACACGGTACTTTTATGGCTACACCTTC.

V gene TRBV7-9 combines with J gene TRBJ2-7; 10 nucleotides agree with TRBD1. The CDR3 length is 15 residues. CDR1 is SEHNR, CDR2 FQNEAQ, per germline (reference sequence). Trimming at V came to 2 bases and at J to 4 bases, leaving 5 bases not matched to a gene. CDR3: CASSLRRDRGYEQYF. The CDR3 nucleotides read TGTGCCAGCAGCTTACGTCGGGACAGGGGTTACGAGCAGTACTTC.

This chain links TRBV7-3 with TRBJ2-2; 11 bases are a match to TRBD2. The CDR3 is 18 amino acids. Unmatched junction bases numbered 12, after V lost 5 bases and J lost 4 bases. Germline V CDR1 and CDR2: SGHTA, FQGTGA. CDR3 DNA sequence: TGTGCCAGCAGCCCCAAACCGGGACTAGCGGCGTCCACCGGGGAGCTGTTTTTT. Amino acid sequence: CASSPKPGLAASTGELFF.